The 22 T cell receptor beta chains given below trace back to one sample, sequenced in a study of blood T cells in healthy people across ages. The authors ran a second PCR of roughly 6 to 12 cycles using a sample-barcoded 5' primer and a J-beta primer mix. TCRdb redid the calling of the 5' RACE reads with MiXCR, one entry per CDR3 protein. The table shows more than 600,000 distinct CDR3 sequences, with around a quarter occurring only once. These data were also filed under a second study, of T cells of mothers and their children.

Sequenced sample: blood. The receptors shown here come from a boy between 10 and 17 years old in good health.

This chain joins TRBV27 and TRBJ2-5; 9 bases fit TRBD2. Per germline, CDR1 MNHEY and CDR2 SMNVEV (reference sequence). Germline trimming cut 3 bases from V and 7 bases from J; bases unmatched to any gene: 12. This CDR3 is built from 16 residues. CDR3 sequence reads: CASSFVVSGGPGTQYF. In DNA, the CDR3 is TGTGCCAGCAGTTTCGTTGTCAGCGGGGGGCCAGGGACCCAGTACTTC.

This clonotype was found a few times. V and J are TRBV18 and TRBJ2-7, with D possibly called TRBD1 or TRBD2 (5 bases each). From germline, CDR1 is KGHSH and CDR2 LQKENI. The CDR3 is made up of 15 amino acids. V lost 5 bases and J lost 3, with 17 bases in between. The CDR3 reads CASSTGTRSFYEQYF. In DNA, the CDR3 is TGTGCCAGCTCAACCGGGACGAGGTCATTCTACGAGCAGTACTTC.

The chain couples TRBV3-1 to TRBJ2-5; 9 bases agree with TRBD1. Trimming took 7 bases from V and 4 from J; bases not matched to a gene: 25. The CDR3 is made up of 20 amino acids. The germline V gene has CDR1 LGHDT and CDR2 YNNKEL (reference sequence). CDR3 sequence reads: CASNPIPGQGINSPRETQYF. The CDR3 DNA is TGTGCCAGCAACCCAATACCGGGACAGGGAATTAATTCCCCCCGAGAGACCCAGTACTTC.

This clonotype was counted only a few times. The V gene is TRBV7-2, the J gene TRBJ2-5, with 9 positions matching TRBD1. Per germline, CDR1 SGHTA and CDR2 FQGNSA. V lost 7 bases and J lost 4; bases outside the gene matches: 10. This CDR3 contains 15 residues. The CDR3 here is CASTLQGQGRETQYF. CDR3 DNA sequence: TGTGCCAGCACCCTCCAAGGACAGGGGAGAGAGACCCAGTACTTC.

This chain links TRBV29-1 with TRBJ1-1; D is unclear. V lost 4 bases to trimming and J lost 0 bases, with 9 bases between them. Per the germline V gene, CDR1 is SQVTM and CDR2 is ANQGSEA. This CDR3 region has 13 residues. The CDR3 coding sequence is TGCAGCGTTGGCGCGGAAATGAACACTGAAGCTTTCTTT. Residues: CSVGAEMNTEAFF. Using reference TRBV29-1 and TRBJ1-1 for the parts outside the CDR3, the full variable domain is SAVISQKPSRDICQRGTSLTIQCQVDSQVTMMFWYRQQPGQSLTLIATANQGSEATYESGFVIDKFPISRPNLTFSTLTVSNMSPEDSSIYLCSVGAEMNTEAFFGQGTRLTVV.

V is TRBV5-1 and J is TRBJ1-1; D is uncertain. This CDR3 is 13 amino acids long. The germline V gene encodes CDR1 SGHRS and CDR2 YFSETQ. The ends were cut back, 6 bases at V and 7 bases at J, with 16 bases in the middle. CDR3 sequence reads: CASIRTGSSEAFF. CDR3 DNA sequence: TGCGCCAGCATTCGGACCGGGAGCAGTGAAGCTTTCTTT.

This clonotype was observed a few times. The chain's CDR3 is CASSMGASETQYF. The CDR3 nucleotides are TGTGCCAGCAGTATGGGCGCGTCGGAGACCCAGTACTTC. The rearrangement uses TRBV12-3 or TRBV12-4 and TRBJ2-5; D uncertain. The CDR3 consists of 13 residues. V shed 5 bases and J shed 5 bases, with 12 bases lying between them.

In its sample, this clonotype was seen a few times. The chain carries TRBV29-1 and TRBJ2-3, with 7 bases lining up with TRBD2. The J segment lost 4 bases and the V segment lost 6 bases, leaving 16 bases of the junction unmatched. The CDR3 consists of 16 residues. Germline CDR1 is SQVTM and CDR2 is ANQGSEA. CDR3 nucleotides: TGCAGCGTCGTACCCTCCCGGGGGGATGTTGCAGATACGCAGTATTTT. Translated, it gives CSVVPSRGDVADTQYF.

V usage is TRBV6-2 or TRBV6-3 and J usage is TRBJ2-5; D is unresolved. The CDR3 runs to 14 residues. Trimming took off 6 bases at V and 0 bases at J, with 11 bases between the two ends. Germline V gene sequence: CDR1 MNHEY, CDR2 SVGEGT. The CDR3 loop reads CASRLMTNQETQYF. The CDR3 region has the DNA TGTGCCAGCAGACTAATGACCAACCAAGAGACCCAGTACTTC.

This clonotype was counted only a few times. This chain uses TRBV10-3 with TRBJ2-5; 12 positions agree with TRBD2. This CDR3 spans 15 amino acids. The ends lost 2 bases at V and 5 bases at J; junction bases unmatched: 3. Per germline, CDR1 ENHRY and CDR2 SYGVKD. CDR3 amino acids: CAISEGLAGMETQYF. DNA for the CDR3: TGTGCCATCAGTGAGGGACTAGCGGGAATGGAGACCCAGTACTTC.

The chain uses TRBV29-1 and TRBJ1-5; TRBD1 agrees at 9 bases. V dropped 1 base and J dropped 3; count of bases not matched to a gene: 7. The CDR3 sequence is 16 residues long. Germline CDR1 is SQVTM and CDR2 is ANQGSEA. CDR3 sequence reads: CSVEARTGVSNQPQHF. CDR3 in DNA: TGCAGCGTTGAAGCGAGGACAGGGGTTTCCAATCAGCCCCAGCATTTT.

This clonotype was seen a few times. The CDR3 is CASTSGQGAYEQFF. In DNA, the CDR3 is TGTGCCAGCACCTCGGGACAGGGGGCCTATGAGCAGTTCTTC. The chain carries TRBV27 and TRBJ2-5, with 12 bases fitting TRBD1. Matching the DNA end better, TRBJ2-1 makes the J call doubtful. Germline lookup yields CDR1 MNHEY and CDR2 SMNVEV (reference sequence). This CDR3 is 14 amino acids long.

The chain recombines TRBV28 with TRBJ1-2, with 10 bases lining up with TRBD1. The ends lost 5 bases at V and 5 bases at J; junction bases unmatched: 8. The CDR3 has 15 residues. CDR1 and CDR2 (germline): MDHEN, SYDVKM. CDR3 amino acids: CASSPQGTGVYGYTF. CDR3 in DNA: TGTGCCAGCAGTCCCCAGGGGACAGGGGTTTATGGCTACACCTTC.

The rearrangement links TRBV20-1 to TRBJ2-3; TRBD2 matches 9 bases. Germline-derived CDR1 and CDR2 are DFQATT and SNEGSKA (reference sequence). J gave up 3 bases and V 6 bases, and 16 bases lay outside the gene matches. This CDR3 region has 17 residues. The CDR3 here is CSASGLAGAGSTDTQYF. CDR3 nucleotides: TGCAGTGCCTCGGGACTAGCTGGGGCGGGATCGACAGATACGCAGTATTTT.

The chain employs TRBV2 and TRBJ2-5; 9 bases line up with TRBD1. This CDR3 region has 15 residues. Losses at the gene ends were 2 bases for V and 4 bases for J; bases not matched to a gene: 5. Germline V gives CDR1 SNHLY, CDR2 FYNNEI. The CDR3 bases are TGTGCCAGCAGTGAAACAGGGGGCCGGGGAGAGACCCAGTACTTC. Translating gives CASSETGGRGETQYF.

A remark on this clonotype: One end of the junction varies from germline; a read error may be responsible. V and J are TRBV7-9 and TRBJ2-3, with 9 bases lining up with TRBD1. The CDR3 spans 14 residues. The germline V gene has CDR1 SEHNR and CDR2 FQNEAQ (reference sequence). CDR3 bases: TGTGCCAGCAGACAGGGGGCTAGCATAGATACGCAGTATTTT. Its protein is CASRQGASIDTQYF.

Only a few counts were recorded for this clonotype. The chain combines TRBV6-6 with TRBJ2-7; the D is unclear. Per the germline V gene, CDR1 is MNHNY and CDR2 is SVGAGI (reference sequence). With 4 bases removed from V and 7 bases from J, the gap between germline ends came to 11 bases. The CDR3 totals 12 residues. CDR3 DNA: TGTGCCAGCAGTTCCCCTTGGTGGGAGCAGTACTTC. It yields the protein CASSSPWWEQYF.

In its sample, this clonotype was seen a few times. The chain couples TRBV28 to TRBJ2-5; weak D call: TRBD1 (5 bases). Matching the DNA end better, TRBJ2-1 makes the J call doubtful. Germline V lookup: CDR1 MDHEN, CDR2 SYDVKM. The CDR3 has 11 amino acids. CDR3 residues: CASSLTGEQFF. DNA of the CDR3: TGTGCCAGCAGCCTAACAGGCGAGCAGTTCTTC.

Here the CDR3 DNA reads TGTGCCAGCAGTTACGCCCAGACCCAGTACTTC. This codes for CASSYAQTQYF. The gene calls are TRBV6-2 or TRBV6-3 and TRBJ2-5; D not certain. The CDR3 sequence is 11 residues long. Trimming took 2 bases from V and 6 from J, leaving 4 bases between them. CDR1 MNHEY and CDR2 SVGEGT come from the germline V gene.

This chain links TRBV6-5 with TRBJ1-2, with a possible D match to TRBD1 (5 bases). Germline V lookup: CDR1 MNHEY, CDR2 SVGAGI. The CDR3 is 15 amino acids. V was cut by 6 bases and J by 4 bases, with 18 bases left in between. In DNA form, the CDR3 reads TGTGCCAGCAGCCTCGGGGGTTCGCTGGGCTATGGCTACACCTTC. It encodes CASSLGGSLGYGYTF.

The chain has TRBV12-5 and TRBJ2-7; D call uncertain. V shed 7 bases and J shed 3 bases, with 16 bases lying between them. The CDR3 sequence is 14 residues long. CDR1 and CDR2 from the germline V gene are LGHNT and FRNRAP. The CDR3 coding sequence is TGTGCTAGTGCCCCCGAAGATGTGGTCTACGAGCAGTACTTC. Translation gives CASAPEDVVYEQYF.

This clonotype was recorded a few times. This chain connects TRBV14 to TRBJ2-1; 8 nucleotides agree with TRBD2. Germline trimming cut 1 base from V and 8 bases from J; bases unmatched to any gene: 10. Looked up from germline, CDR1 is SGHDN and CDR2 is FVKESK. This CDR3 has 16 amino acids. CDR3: CASSQVISGNWYEQFF. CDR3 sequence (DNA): TGTGCCAGCAGCCAAGTTATTAGCGGGAATTGGTATGAGCAGTTCTTC.